A selection of T cell receptor beta chains follows, all from one sample in a study of Ad26.COV2.S vaccination and SARS-CoV-2 variants. Libraries were prepared by immunoSEQ multiplex PCR; TCRdb keeps only in-frame clonotypes and omits some of them. This table has a few hundred thousand clones, about nine tenths appearing once. Sequencing used peripheral blood, obtained in a trial of Ad26.COV2.S vaccine versus placebo. These receptors were taken from a person between 18 and 59 years old who received the Ad26.COV2.S COVID-19 vaccine or a placebo. Both conserved end residues are part of each CDR3. Fields, in order: V gene, clone size, J gene, D gene, CDR3 DNA, CDR3 protein. D genes are given only for firm matches. A row's size may be missing; if present it is once, few, many or a size class.

TRBV7-8	-	TRBJ2-7	TRBD1	TGTGCCAGCAGCTTTTTGGCGGGACAGGTTAGCTCCTACGAGCAGTACTTC	CASSFLAGQVSSYEQYF
TRBV18	-	TRBJ2-6	TRBD1	TGTGCCAGCTCACTTCGGGCCGACAGGGGCTCTGGGGCCAACGTCCTGACTTTC	CASSLRADRGSGANVLTF
TRBV24-1	-	TRBJ2-1	TRBD1	TGTGCCACCAGTGATTTTTGGGACAGCAATGAGCAGTTCTTC	CATSDFWDSNEQFF
TRBV9	-	TRBJ2-1	TRBD2	TGTGCCAGCAGCGTAGAAGTCGCTAGCGGAGACCTCTACAATGAGCAGTTCTTC	CASSVEVASGDLYNEQFF
TRBV5-1	-	TRBJ1-1	-	TGCGCCAGCAGTATGTTGTCGACAGCAAACACTGAAGCTTTCTTT	CASSMLSTANTEAFF
TRBV30	-	TRBJ1-1	-	TGTGCCTGGATCGAGAGGGGGGGCGGTGAAGCTTTCTTT	CAWIERGGGEAFF
TRBV19	-	TRBJ1-3	TRBD1	TGTGCCAGTAGTCTCAGGACAGGGTTTGGAAACACCATATATTTT	CASSLRTGFGNTIYF
TRBV9	-	TRBJ2-1	-	TGTGCCAGCAGCCCAACCCCCTACAATGAGCAGTTCTTC	CASSPTPYNEQFF
TRBV25-1	-	TRBJ1-4	-	TGTGCCAGCAGTGAACCGGATGAAAAACTGTTTTTT	CASSEPDEKLFF
TRBV5-1	-	TRBJ1-4	TRBD1	TGCGCCAGCAGCCCACAGGGGGTGAACGAAAAACTGTTTTTT	CASSPQGVNEKLFF
TRBV7-2	-	TRBJ1-3	-	TGTGCCAGCAGCCCTGGGAGTTCCGGAAACACCATATATTTT	CASSPGSSGNTIYF
TRBV2	few	TRBJ1-2	-	TGTGCCAGCAGCGCAAGGCTCCCCCGTCCGGGAAAGGATGGTGTTGGCTACACCTTC	CASSARLPRPGKDGVGYTF
TRBV5-1	-	TRBJ2-7	-	TGCGCCAGCAGTTTTGGGGTAGACTACGAGCAGTACTTC	CASSFGVDYEQYF
TRBV6-5	-	TRBJ2-7	TRBD2	TGTGCCACTAACGTAGCGGGAGGGCCCTACGAGCAGTACTTC	CATNVAGGPYEQYF
TRBV5-4	-	TRBJ2-3	TRBD2	TGTGCCAGCAGCCCTGGGACTAGCGGGAGCCTTAGCACAGATACGCAGTATTTT	CASSPGTSGSLSTDTQYF
TRBV5-1	-	TRBJ1-5	-	TGCGCCAGCAGCTTCCAGCATGATCCCCAGCATTTT	CASSFQHDPQHF
TRBV11-3	-	TRBJ2-3	TRBD1	TGTGCCAGCAGCTTAGGGGGACAGGGGGCCCCAGATACGCAGTATTTT	CASSLGGQGAPDTQYF
TRBV19	-	TRBJ1-3	-	TGTGCCAGTAGTACCCCCCAGGGGTCTGGAAACACCATATATTTT	CASSTPQGSGNTIYF
TRBV7-2	-	TRBJ2-1	-	TGTGCCAGCAGCTCCCCCCCGGGGACTGAGCAGTTCTTC	CASSSPPGTEQFF
TRBV3-1/TRBV3-2	-	TRBJ2-1	-	TGTGCCAGCAGCCAAGCCTTTCGGCCTCCCGGGGGAGATGAGCAGTTCTTC	CASSQAFRPPGGDEQFF
TRBV19	-	TRBJ1-2	-	TGTGCCAGTAGTGACATACGGGGGCTGGATACTGGCTACACCTTC	CASSDIRGLDTGYTF
TRBV7-3	once	TRBJ2-6	-	TGTGCCAGCAGCCCTGAGCACAGCTCTGGGGCCAACGTCCTGACTTTC	CASSPEHSSGANVLTF
TRBV5-1	once	TRBJ2-7	-	TGCGCCAGCAGCTTGGTTAACTACGAGCAGTACTTC	CASSLVNYEQYF
TRBV6-1	-	TRBJ2-1	TRBD2	TGTGCCAGCAGTGGGACTAGCGGGAGGCCCTACAATGAGCAGTTCTTC	CASSGTSGRPYNEQFF
TRBV6-5	-	TRBJ1-5	-	TGTGCCAGCAGCTACACAGATTCTCAGCCCCAGCATTTT	CASSYTDSQPQHF
TRBV6-4	-	TRBJ1-2	-	TGTGCCAGCAGTGACTCCGGCACAAGCTATGGCTACACCTTC	CASSDSGTSYGYTF
TRBV28	few	TRBJ2-7	-	TGTGCCAGCAGAAAGGGACGGGGCTACGAGCAGTACTTC	CASRKGRGYEQYF
TRBV29-1	-	TRBJ2-7	TRBD2	TGCAGCACATCTAGCGGGGAAATTTACGAGCAGTACTTC	CSTSSGEIYEQYF
TRBV28	few	TRBJ1-3	-	TGTGCCAGCTCGAACTCTGGAAACACCATATATTTT	CASSNSGNTIYF
TRBV6-5	-	TRBJ1-4	-	TGTGCCAGCAGCCCCCTAGGGGGGGCAGGAGAAAAACTGTTTTTT	CASSPLGGAGEKLFF
TRBV28	-	TRBJ1-2	TRBD1	TGTGCCAGCAGTTTCCTCTCGACAGGGACACGTAATGGCTACACCTTC	CASSFLSTGTRNGYTF